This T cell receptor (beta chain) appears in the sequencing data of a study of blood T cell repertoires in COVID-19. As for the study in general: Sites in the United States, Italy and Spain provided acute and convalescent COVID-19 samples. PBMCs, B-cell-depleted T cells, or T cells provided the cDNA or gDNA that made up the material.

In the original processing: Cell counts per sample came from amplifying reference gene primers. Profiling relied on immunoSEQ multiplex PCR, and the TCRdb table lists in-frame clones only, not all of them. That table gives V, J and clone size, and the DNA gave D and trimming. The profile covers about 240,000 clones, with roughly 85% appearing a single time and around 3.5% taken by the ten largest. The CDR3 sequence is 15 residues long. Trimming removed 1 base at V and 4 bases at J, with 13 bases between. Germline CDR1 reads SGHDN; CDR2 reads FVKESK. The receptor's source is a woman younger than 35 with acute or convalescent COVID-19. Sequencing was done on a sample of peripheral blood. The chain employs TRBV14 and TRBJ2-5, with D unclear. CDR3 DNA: TGTGCCAGCAGCCAAGGTCTTGGATGGGCAGAGACCCAGTACTTC. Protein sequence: CASSQGLGWAETQYF.